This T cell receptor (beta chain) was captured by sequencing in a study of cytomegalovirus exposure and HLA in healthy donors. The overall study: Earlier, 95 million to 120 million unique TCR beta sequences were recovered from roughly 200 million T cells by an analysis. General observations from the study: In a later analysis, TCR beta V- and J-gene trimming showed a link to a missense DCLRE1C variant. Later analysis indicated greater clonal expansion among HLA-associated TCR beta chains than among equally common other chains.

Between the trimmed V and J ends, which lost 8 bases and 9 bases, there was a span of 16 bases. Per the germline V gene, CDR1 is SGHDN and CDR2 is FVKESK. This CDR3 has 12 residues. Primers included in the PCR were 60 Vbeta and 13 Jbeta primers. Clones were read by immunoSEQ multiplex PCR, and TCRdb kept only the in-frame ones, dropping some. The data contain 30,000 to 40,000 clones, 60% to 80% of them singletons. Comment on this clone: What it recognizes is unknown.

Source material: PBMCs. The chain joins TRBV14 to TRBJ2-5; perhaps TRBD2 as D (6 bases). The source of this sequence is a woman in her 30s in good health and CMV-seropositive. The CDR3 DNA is TGTGCCAGCGACGGCGGTCCGGGGGCCCAGTACTTC. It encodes CASDGGPGAQYF. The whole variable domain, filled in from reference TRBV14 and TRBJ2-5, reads EAGVTQFPSHSVIEKGQTVTLRCDPISGHDNLYWYRRVMGKEIKFLLHFVKESKQDESGMPNNRFLAERTGGTYSTLKVQPAELEDSGVYFCASDGGPGAQYFGPGTRLLVL.